The 5 T cell receptor beta chains given below trace back to one sample, sequenced in a study of blood T cell repertoires in COVID-19. TCRdb's table, derived via immunoSEQ multiplex PCR, lists solely in-frame clones and lacks some. The repertoire holds 70,000 to 95,000 clones, with 90% as singletons. Sequencing input: peripheral blood. The receptors stem from a human donor with active COVID-19. The donor label of this sample is uncertain.

The CDR3 reads CASSLVGDRRKGYTF. The CDR3 DNA reads TGTGCCAGCAGCTTAGTTGGGGACAGGAGAAAGGGCTACACCTTC. This chain connects TRBV7-9 to TRBJ1-2, with 8 bases identical to TRBD1. CDR3 length: 15 residues. V trimming: 1 base; J trimming: 8 bases; junction bases outside the gene matches: 9. CDR1 and CDR2 from the germline V gene are SEHNR and FQNEAQ (reference sequence).

The genes are TRBV4-3 and TRBJ1-1, with D perhaps TRBD1 (5 bases). Germline CDR1 is LGHNA and CDR2 is YSLEER. The CDR3 has 12 residues. Trimming left V 0 bases short and J 10 bases short, with 9 bases between. DNA of the CDR3: TGCGCCAGCAGCCAAGATATGGGGGGAGCTTTCTTT. It yields the protein CASSQDMGGAFF.

This clone has more than one count but fewer than ten. The chain is built from TRBV15 and TRBJ2-7; a possible D gene is TRBD2 (6 bases). Germline assignment: CDR1 LNHNV and CDR2 YYDKDF (reference sequence). CDR3 length: 14 amino acids. Trimming removed 7 bases at V and 4 bases at J, with 17 bases between. CDR3 protein: CATKGPGEQYEQYF. The CDR3, as DNA: TGTGCCACCAAGGGACCGGGAGAACAATACGAGCAGTACTTC.

The chain is built from TRBV12-5 and TRBJ1-1, with a tentative D call TRBD1 (5 bases). The CDR3 runs 15 residues. V shed 1 base and J shed 1 base, with 10 bases lying between them. Germline lookup yields CDR1 LGHNT and CDR2 FRNRAP. CDR3 nucleotides: TGTGCTAGTGGTTTGGCGGGGGGTTGGAACACTGAAGCTTTCTTT. Translating it yields CASGLAGGWNTEAFF.

The chain employs TRBV7-8 and TRBJ1-3; D ambiguous. The CDR3 extends over 17 amino acids. V was trimmed by 1 base and J by 4 bases, leaving 17 bases between them. Germline V gene lookup returns CDR1 SGHVS and CDR2 FQNEAQ. The CDR3: CASSLDKGGGFGNTIYF. CDR3 bases: TGTGCCAGCAGCTTAGACAAGGGCGGAGGGTTCGGAAACACCATATATTTT.